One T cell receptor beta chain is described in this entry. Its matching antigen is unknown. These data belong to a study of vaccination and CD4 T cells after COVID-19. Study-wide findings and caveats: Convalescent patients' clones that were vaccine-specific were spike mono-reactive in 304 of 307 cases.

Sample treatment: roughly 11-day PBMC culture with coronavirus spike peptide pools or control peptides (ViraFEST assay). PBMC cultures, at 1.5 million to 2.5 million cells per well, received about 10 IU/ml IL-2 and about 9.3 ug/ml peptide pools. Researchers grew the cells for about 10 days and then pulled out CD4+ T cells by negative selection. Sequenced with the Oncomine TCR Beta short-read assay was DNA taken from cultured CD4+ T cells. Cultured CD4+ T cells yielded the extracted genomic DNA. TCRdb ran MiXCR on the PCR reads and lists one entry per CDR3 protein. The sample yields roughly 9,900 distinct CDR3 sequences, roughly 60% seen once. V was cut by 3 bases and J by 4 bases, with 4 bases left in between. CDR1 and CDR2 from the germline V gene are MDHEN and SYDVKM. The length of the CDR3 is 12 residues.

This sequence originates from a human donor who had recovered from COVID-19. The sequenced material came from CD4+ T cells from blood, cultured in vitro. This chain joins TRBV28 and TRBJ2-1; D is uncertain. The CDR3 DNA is TGTGCCAGCAGTTTCCTTTACAATGAGCAGTTCTTC. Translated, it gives CASSFLYNEQFF. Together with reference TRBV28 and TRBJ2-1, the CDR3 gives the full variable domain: DVKVTQSSRYLVKRTGEKVFLECVQDMDHENMFWYRQDPGLGLRLIYFSYDVKMKEKGDIPEGYSVSREKKERFSLILESASTNQTSMYLCASSFLYNEQFFGPGTRLTVL.